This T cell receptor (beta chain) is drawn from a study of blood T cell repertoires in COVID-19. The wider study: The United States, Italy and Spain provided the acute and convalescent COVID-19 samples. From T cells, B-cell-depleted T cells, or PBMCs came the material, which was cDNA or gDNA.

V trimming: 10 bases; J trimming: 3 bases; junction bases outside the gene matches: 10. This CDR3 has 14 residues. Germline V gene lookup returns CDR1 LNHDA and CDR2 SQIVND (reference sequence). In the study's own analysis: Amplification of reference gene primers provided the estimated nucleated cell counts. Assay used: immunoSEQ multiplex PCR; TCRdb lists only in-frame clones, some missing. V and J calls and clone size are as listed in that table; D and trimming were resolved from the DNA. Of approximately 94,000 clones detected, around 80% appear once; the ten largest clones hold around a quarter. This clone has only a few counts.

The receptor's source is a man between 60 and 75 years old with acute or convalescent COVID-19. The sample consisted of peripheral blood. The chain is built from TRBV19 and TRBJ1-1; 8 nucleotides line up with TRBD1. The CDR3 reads CATLAGGRDTEAFF. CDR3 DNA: TGTGCCACGCTGGCAGGGGGCAGGGACACTGAAGCTTTCTTT.